This T cell receptor (beta chain) was retrieved from a study of T cell responses to AZD1222 COVID-19 vaccine. General observations from the study: Two AZD1222 doses significantly raised spike-specific TCR breadth and depth over controls. Only after the peak T cell response were repertoires sampled. Clonal diversity may have been underestimated in mostly white British donors.

Concerning this clone: The target antigen is unknown.

Clones were read by immunoSEQ multiplex PCR, and TCRdb kept only the in-frame ones, dropping some. This sample carries 150,000 to 200,000 clones, around 92% of them seen once, and the ten largest clones take more than 9%. This receptor was taken from an adult in good health. Material: peripheral blood, obtained on day 0 of AZD1222 vaccination.

The CDR3 DNA reads TGTGCCAGCAGCCCGGGAGAGGGGGCCGCTGAAGCTTTCTTT. Its translation is CASSPGEGAAEAFF. The chain recombines TRBV11-3 with TRBJ1-1; 7 bases fit TRBD1. The CDR3 is made up of 14 amino acids. The V and J ends lost 5 bases and 6 bases, in that order; junction bases with no gene match: 9. From germline, CDR1 is SGHNT and CDR2 YENEEA.